The following is a TCR beta chain sequence with its context. Its antigen is undetermined. Naive-designated CD8 cells lacked CD45RO, were positively enriched for CCR7, and omitted terminally differentiated effector memory CD45RA+ cells. The data stem from a study of shared clonotypes between healthy human individuals. Study-level points and caveats: Rarefaction revealed incomplete sorted-subset sequencing despite large depth.

In replicate PCRs of sorted subsets, about 190 ng DNA, approximately 32,000 T cell genomes, was used. Clones were sequenced by immunoSEQ multiplex PCR, and TCRdb holds only the in-frame ones, with some missing. The sample holds more than 2 million clones, just under 95% seen once. This clonotype was sampled from a young man in good health. Sequenced material: naive CD8+ T cells sorted from blood.

CDR3 residues: CASREPGLAPSYEQYF. The CDR3 region has the DNA TGTGCCAGCCGAGAACCGGGACTAGCGCCGTCCTACGAGCAGTACTTC. The chain joins TRBV2 to TRBJ2-7; 10 nucleotides align to TRBD2. This CDR3 contains 16 residues. Germline V lookup: CDR1 SNHLY, CDR2 FYNNEI. With 8 bases clipped from V and 1 base from J, the junction kept 11 bases outside the gene matches. Full variable domain (remainder filled in from reference TRBV2 and TRBJ2-7): EPEVTQTPSHQVTQMGQEVILRCVPISNHLYFYWYRQILGQKVEFLVSFYNNEISEKSEIFDDQFSVERPDGSNFTLKIRSTKLEDSAMYFCASREPGLAPSYEQYFGPGTRLTVT.